The clone carrying this T cell receptor beta chain was counted only a few times. Its target is unknown. Time point indicated: pre-sensitization, week 0. Treatment of the sample: therapeutic diphenylcyclopropenone sensitization with weekly scalp DPC. Donors were 18 to 70-year-old alopecia patients suitable for DPC. This specimen comes from a study of human T cells and chemical hapten exposure. Study-level information: TCR yields per sample varied, mainly owing to small pooled library volume differences. Overall study results and limits: No alteration of TCRs above 1 in 1000 frequency was seen with DPC sensitization.

Per the authors' pipeline: The median was about 100,000 TCRs per sample, ranging 23,224 to 690,600. TCRdb itself ran the RACE reads through MiXCR, one entry per CDR3 protein. The V and J calls follow TCRdb's processing rather than the paper's. The sample shows tens of thousands of distinct CDR3 sequences, approximately 9.8% of them seen only once. The germline V gene has CDR1 MNHEY and CDR2 SVGAGI. The CDR3 is 12 amino acids. V dropped 0 bases and J dropped 7 bases, with 6 bases sitting between them. This TCR was sampled from a woman aged 40 to 55 with alopecia areata. Some clones in this sample may be carry-over from other donors' samples. The chain recombines TRBV6-5 with TRBJ1-2; D is possibly TRBD1 (6 bases). The sample consisted of whole blood, taken in connection with sensitization to the hapten diphenylcyclopropenone (DPC). Here the CDR3 reads CASSYSRGGYTF. CDR3 DNA sequence: TGTGCCAGCAGTTACTCCAGGGGTGGCTACACCTTC.